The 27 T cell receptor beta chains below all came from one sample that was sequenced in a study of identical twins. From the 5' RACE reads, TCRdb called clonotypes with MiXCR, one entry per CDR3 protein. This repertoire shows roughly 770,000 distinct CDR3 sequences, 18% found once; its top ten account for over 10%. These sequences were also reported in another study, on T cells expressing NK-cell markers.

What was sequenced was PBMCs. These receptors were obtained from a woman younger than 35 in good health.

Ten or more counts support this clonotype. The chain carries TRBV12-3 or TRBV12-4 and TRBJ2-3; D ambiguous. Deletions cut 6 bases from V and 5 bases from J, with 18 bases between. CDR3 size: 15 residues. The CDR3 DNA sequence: TGTGCCAGCAGGGTCCTGAAGGGCTCGGTAGATACGCAGTATTTT. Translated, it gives CASRVLKGSVDTQYF.

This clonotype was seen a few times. The CDR3 region is CSAAKEPTSTDTQYF. The CDR3 region has the DNA TGCAGTGCGGCTAAGGAGCCTACTAGCACAGATACGCAGTATTTT. This chain uses TRBV20-1 with TRBJ2-3; D remains unclear. Germline CDR1 is DFQATT and CDR2 is SNEGSKA (reference sequence). Trimming pared 6 bases from V and 0 bases from J, leaving 16 bases between. This CDR3 region has 15 residues.

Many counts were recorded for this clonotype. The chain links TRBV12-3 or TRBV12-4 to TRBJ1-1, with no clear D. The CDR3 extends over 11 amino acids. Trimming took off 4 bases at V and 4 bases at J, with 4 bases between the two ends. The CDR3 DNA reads TGTGCCAGCAGTTATAGCACTGAAGCTTTCTTT. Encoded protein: CASSYSTEAFF.

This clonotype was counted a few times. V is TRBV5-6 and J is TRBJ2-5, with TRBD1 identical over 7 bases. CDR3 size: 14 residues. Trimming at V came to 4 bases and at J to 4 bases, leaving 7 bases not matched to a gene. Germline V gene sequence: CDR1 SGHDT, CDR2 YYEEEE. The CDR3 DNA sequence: TGTGCCAGCAGCCCAGGGACAGCATCAGAGACCCAGTACTTC. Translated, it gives CASSPGTASETQYF.

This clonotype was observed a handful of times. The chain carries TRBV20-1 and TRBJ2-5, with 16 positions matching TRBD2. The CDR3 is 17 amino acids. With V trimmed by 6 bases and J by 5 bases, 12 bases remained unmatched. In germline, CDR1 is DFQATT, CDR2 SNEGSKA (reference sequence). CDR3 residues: CSATSGTSGGAWETQYF. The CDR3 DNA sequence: TGCAGTGCGACCTCCGGGACTAGCGGGGGGGCGTGGGAGACCCAGTACTTC.

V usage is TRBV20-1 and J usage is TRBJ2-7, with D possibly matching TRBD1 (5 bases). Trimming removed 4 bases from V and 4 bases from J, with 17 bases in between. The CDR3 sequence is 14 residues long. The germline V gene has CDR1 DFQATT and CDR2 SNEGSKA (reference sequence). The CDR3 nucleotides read TGCAGTGCTACCCCCGGATTGACAGTTTACGAGCAGTACTTC. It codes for CSATPGLTVYEQYF.

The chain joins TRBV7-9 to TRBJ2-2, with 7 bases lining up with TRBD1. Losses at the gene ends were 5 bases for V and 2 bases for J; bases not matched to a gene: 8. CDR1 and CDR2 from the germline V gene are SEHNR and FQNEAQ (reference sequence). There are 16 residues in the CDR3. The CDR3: CASSPDGTANTGELFF. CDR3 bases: TGTGCCAGCAGCCCTGACGGGACAGCTAACACCGGGGAGCTGTTTTTT.

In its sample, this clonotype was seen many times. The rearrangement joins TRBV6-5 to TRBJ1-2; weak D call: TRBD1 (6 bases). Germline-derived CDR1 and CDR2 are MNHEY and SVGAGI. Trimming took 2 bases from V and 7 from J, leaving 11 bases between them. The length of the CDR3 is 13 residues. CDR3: CASSYRDITGYTF. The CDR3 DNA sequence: TGTGCCAGCAGTTACAGGGACATTACTGGCTACACCTTC.

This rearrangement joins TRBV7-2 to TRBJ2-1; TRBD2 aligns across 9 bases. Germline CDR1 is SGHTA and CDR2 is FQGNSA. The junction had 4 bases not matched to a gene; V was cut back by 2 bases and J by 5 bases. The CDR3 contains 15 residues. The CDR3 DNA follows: TGTGCCAGCAGCTTACTAGCGGGAATAAACAATGAGCAGTTCTTC. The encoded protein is CASSLLAGINNEQFF.

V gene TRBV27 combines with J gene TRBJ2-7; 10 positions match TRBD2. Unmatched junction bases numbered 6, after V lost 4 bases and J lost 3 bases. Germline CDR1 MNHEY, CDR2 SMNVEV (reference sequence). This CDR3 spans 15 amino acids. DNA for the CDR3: TGTGCCAGCAGTTCACCCGGGACTAGCGTCTACGAGCAGTACTTC. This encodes CASSSPGTSVYEQYF.

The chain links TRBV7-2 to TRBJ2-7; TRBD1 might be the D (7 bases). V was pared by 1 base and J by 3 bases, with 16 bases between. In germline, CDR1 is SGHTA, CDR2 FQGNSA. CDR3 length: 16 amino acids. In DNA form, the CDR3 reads TGTGCCAGCAGCTTAGTAGCGGCAGGGGGGTACTACGAGCAGTACTTC. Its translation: CASSLVAAGGYYEQYF.

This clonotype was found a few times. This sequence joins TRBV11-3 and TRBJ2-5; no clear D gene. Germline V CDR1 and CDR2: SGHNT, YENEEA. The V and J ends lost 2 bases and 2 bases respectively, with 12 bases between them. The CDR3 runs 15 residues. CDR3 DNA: TGTGCCAGCAGCTTAAGAGGAGTGTGGCAAGAGACCCAGTACTTC. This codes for CASSLRGVWQETQYF.

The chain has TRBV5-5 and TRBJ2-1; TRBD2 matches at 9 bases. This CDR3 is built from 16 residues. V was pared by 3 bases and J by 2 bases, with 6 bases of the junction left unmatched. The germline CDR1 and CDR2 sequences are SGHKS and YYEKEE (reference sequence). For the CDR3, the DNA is TGTGCCAGCAGCTCCAGTCCTAGCGGGACCTACAATGAGCAGTTCTTC. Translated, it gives CASSSSPSGTYNEQFF.

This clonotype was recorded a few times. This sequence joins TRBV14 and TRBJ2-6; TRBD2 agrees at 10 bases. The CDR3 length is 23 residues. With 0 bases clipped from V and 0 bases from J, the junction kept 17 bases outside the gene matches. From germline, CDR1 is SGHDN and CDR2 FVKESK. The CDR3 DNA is TGTGCCAGCAGCCAAGATTCGTCTTCCAGTCTAGCGGGAGCCCGCTCTGGGGCCAACGTCCTGACTTTC. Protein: CASSQDSSSSLAGARSGANVLTF.

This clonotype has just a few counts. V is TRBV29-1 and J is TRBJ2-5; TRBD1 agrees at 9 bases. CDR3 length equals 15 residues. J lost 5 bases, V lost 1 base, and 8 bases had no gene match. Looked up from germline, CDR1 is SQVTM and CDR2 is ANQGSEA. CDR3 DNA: TGCAGCGTTGAAGTGGGTTGGACAGGGGACGAGACCCAGTACTTC. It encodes CSVEVGWTGDETQYF.

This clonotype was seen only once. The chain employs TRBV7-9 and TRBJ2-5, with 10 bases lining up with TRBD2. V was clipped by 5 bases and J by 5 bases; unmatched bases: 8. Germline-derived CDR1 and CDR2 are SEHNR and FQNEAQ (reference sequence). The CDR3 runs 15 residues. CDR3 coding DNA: TGTGCCAGCAGCCGGCTCACTAGCGGGATGGAGACCCAGTACTTC. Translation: CASSRLTSGMETQYF.

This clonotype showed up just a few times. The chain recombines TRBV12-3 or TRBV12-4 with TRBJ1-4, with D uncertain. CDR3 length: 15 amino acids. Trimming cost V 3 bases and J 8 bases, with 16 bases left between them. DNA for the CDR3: TGTGCCAGCAGTTTCGGCCCGTCGTCTGCCGAAAAACTGTTTTTT. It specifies CASSFGPSSAEKLFF.

The CDR3 loop reads CASSPRLAERWDTQYF. CDR3 nucleotides: TGTGCCAGCAGCCCCAGACTAGCGGAGAGGTGGGATACGCAGTATTTT. The chain combines TRBV7-9 with TRBJ2-3, with 9 bases that match TRBD2. Germline V CDR1 and CDR2: SEHNR, FQNEAQ (reference sequence). The CDR3 contains 16 residues. Germline trimming cut 5 bases from V and 6 bases from J; bases unmatched to any gene: 12.

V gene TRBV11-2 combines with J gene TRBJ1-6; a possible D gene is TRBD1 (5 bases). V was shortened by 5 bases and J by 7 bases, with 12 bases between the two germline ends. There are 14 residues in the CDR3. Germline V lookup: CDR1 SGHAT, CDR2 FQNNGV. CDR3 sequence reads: CASSLLSGNSPLHF. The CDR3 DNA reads TGTGCCAGCAGCCTCCTGTCAGGGAATTCACCCCTCCACTTT.

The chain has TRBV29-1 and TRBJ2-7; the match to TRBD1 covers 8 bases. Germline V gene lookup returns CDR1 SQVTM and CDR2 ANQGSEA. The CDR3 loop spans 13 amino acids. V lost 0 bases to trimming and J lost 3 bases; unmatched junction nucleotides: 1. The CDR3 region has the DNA TGCAGCGTTGAAGACAGGGGGCGCTACGAGCAGTACTTC. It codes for CSVEDRGRYEQYF.

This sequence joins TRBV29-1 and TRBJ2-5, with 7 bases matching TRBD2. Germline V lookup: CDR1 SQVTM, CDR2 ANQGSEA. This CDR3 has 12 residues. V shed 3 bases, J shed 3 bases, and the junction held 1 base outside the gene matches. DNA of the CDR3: TGCAGCGTTGAGGGAGGGGAAGAGACCCAGTACTTC. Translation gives CSVEGGEETQYF.

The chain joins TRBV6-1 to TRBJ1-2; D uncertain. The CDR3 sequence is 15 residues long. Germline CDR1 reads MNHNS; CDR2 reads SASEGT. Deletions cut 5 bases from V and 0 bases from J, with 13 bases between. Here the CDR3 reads CASSPKLQANYGYTF. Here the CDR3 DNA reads TGTGCCAGCAGTCCCAAATTACAAGCTAACTATGGCTACACCTTC.

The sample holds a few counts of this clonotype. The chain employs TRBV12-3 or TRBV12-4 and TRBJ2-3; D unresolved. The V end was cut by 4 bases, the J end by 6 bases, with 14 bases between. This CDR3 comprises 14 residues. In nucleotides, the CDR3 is TGTGCCAGCAGTTCTCCCGGCGGCGTGGATACGCAGTATTTT. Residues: CASSSPGGVDTQYF.

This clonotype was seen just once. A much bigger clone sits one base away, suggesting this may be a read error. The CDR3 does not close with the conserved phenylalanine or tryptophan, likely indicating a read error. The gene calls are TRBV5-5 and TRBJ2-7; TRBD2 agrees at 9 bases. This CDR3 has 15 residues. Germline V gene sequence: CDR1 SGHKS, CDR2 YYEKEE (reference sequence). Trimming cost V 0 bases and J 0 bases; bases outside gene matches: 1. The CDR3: CASSLGTSVSYEQYL. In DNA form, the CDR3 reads TGTGCCAGCAGCTTGGGGACTAGCGTCTCCTACGAGCAGTACTTA.

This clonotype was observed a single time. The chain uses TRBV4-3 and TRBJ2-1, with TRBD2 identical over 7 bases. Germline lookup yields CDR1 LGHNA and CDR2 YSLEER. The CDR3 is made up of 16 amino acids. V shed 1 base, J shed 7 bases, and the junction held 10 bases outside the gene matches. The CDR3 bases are TGCGCCAGCAGCCAAGCGATGAGGGAGGGGAGGAATGAGCAGTTCTTC. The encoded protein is CASSQAMREGRNEQFF.

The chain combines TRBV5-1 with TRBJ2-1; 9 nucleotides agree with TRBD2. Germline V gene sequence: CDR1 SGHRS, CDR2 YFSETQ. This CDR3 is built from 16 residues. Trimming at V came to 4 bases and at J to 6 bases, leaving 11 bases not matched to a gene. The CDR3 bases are TGCGCCAGCAGCGCCGGTGCGGGAGGGCCGGCCAATGAGCAGTTCTTC. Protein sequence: CASSAGAGGPANEQFF.

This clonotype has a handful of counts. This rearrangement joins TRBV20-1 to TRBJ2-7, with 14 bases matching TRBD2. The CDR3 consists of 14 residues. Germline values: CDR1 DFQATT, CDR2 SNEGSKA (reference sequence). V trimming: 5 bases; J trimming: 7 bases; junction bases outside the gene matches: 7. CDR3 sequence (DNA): TGCAGTGCTGTTGGGACTAGCGGGAGCGGTGAGCAGTACTTC. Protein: CSAVGTSGSGEQYF.